This entry is about one T cell receptor (beta chain). It lacks a known antigen. This likely stems from a read error, as it lies one base from a far larger clone. The sample is drawn from a study of control samples from healthy donors and cancer patients (dated by TCRdb to the early 2020s). Receptor libraries were prepared by the immunoSEQ multiplex PCR assay. The table comes from immuneACCESS by way of TCRdb, which keeps in-frame sequences with V and J called. Part of the clones is missing from these tables; in studies checked, under half for an unresolved V gene and the rest for unknown reasons. The table for this sample lists more than 95,000 clones; approximately 87% of them were counted only once. Around 3% of the sample goes to the ten largest clones. V is cut by 0 bases and J by 4 bases, and the space between the germline ends is 3 bases. CDR1 and CDR2 (SGHNT, YENEEA) derive from the germline V gene. The CDR3 covers 13 residues, taking in both the cysteine and the phenylalanine. Only the CDR3 part of the read is kept: 39 bases, read in frame from the first base.

Sequences were obtained from blood. The TCR originated in a man between 60 and 75 years old in good health. The sequence links TRBV11-3 to TRBJ2-2; the D segment cannot be called with confidence. This receptor has the CDR3 CASSLEGTGELFF. At the DNA level, the sequence is TGTGCCAGCAGCTTAGAGGGCACCGGGGAGCTGTTTTTT.